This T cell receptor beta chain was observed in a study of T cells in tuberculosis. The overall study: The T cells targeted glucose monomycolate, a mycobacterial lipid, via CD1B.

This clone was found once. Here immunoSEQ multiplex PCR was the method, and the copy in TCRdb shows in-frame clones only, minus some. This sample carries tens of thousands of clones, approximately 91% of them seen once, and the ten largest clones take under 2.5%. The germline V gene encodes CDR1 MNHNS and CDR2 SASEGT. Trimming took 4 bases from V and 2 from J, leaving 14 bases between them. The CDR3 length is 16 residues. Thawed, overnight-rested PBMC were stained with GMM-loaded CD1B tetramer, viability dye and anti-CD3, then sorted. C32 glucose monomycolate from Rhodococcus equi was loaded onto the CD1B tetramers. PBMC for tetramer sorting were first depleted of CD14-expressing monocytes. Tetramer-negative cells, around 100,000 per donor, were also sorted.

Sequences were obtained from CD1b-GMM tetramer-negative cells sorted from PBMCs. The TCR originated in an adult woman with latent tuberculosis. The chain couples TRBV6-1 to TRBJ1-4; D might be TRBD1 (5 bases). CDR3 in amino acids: CASSVSLGGTNEKLFF. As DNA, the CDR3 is TGTGCCAGCAGTGTTTCATTGGGGGGTACTAATGAAAAACTGTTTTTT.